The rows below give T cell receptor beta chains drawn from one sample of a study of blood T cell repertoires in COVID-19. Assay used: immunoSEQ multiplex PCR; TCRdb lists only in-frame clones, some missing. The table lists around 150,000 clones, around 90% of them singletons, with less than 5% in the top ten. The sequencing sample was made of peripheral blood. These receptors were taken from a woman between 55 and 75 years old who had recovered from COVID-19. CDR3s include the opening cysteine and the closing phenylalanine or tryptophan. The order of the fields is V gene, J gene, D gene, clone size, CDR3 DNA, CDR3 protein. The D gene is left open where the match is weak. Some rows mark clone size as missing; the rest say once, few, many or name a class of expanded clone.

>TRBV10-1|TRBJ1-1|.|.
TGCGCCAGCAGTGACCGTGGGGAGACTGAAGCTTTCTTT
CASSDRGETEAFF
>TRBV5-5|TRBJ2-3|TRBD1|.
TGTGCCAGCAGCTTGCGTGGGACAGGGGGGAGAGATACGCAGTATTTT
CASSLRGTGGRDTQYF
>TRBV4-1|TRBJ1-5|TRBD1|.
TGCGCCAGCAGCCAAGATAGGGGGCGGAGTAGCAATCAGCCCCAGCATTTT
CASSQDRGRSSNQPQHF
>TRBV7-6|TRBJ2-3|.|once
TGTGCCAGCAGCCCACCCCGGGGGACAGATACGCAGTATTTT
CASSPPRGTDTQYF
>TRBV2|TRBJ1-4|TRBD1|.
TGTGCCAGCAGTGTAGACAGGGATGAAAAACTGTTTTTT
CASSVDRDEKLFF
>TRBV6-6|TRBJ1-1|.|.
TGTGCCAGCAGTCCGGACAGCCCTGAAGCTTTCTTT
CASSPDSPEAFF
>TRBV5-1|TRBJ2-7|TRBD1|few
TGCGCCAGCAGCCCGGGACAGGGGGCGTACGAGCAGTACTTC
CASSPGQGAYEQYF
>TRBV6-6|TRBJ2-3|.|.
TGTGCCAGCCGAGACTCCAACTCAGATACGCAGTATTTT
CASRDSNSDTQYF
>TRBV10-1|TRBJ2-5|TRBD2|once
TGCGCCAGGTCGAGGGGTAGCGGGGAGATATTATGGTATCAAGAGACCCAGTACTTC
CARSRGSGEILWYQETQYF
>TRBV5-1|TRBJ2-7|TRBD1|.
TGCGCCAGCAGCTCCGGGACAGGGGGCTTTGGCGAGCAGTACTTC
CASSSGTGGFGEQYF
>TRBV7-6|TRBJ1-1|.|.
TGTGCCAGCAGCTGGGGCCGAGCCCCGAGCTTT
CASSWGRAPSF
>TRBV5-1|TRBJ2-3|.|.
TGCGCCAGCAGCTCCTCTACTAGCAGATTCACAGATACGCAGTATTTT
CASSSSTSRFTDTQYF
>TRBV5-1|TRBJ2-3|TRBD2|.
TGCGCCAGCAGCTTGGTGGTTCGGGGGGGCCTAGATACGCAGTATTTT
CASSLVVRGGLDTQYF
>TRBV5-1|TRBJ1-2|.|.
TGCGCCAGCAGCTCACCGGGTTCCTATGGCTACACCTTC
CASSSPGSYGYTF
>TRBV11-2|TRBJ2-2|.|once
TGTGCCAGCAGCCTAAACTATGCCTTGGCCGGGGAGCTGTTTTTT
CASSLNYALAGELFF
>TRBV3-1/TRBV3-2|TRBJ2-7|.|.
TGTGCCAGCAGCCCTACAGGGACCTACGAGCAGTACTTC
CASSPTGTYEQYF
>TRBV7-3|TRBJ1-5|.|.
TGTGCCAGCAGCTTATTTGCAGATCAGCCCCAGCATTTT
CASSLFADQPQHF
>TRBV12-3/TRBV12-4|TRBJ1-2|.|.
TGTGCCAGCAGTTATAACACCTACTATGGCTACACCTTC
CASSYNTYYGYTF
>TRBV28|TRBJ1-2|.|.
TGTGCCAGCAGCCAGGTCGAACACTATGGCTACACCTTC
CASSQVEHYGYTF
>TRBV24-1|TRBJ1-4|.|.
TGTGCCACCAGTGATTCGGGGGGCGAAGAAAAACTGTTTTTT
CATSDSGGEEKLFF
>TRBV27|TRBJ2-3|TRBD1|few
TGTGCCAGCAGTCCCCGACAGGGCTACACAGATACGCAGTATTTT
CASSPRQGYTDTQYF
>TRBV4-3|TRBJ1-2|TRBD1|.
TGCGCCAGCAGCCAAACTTTGACAGGGGTGCGGGCTGGCTACACCTTC
CASSQTLTGVRAGYTF
>TRBV7-6|TRBJ1-6|.|.
TGTGCCAGCAGCTTAGCGGCGGCTCGCGGTAATTCACCCCTCCACTTT
CASSLAAARGNSPLHF
>TRBV2|TRBJ2-7|.|.
TGTGCCAGCAGTGAATCCTCAGCGGCTGTGAAGCAGTACTTC
CASSESSAAVKQYF
>TRBV6-5|TRBJ1-1|.|.
TGTGCCAGCAGATCCCGGGGGTACACTGAAGCTTTCTTT
CASRSRGYTEAFF
>TRBV5-1|TRBJ1-5|TRBD1|few
TGCGCCAGCAGCCTCGGAGGGGGCGGGAGCAATCAGCCCCAGCATTTT
CASSLGGGGSNQPQHF
>TRBV10-3|TRBJ2-5|.|.
TGTGCCATCAGTGACGGGTCTACGAGAGAGACCCAGTACTTC
CAISDGSTRETQYF
>TRBV7-9|TRBJ2-3|TRBD1|once
TGTGCCAGCAGCATCGACAGGGGGAAAGATACGCAGTATTTT
CASSIDRGKDTQYF
>TRBV4-3|TRBJ2-3|.|.
TGCGCCAGCAGCCGGCAAAACAGCCTTGGGCTTTCTAGCACAGATACGCAGTATTTT
CASSRQNSLGLSSTDTQYF
>TRBV4-2|TRBJ2-2|.|.
TGTGCCAGCAGCCAATCCCTAAGGGGGGGCATGGGCGGGGAGCTGTTTTTT
CASSQSLRGGMGGELFF
>TRBV24-1|TRBJ2-3|TRBD1|once
TGTGCCACCAGTGATCTCGGGACAGTCACAGATACGCAGTATTTT
CATSDLGTVTDTQYF
>TRBV7-2|TRBJ2-5|TRBD1|.
TGTGCCAGCAGCCCCGGGACAGGGGTTCGGGAGACCCAGTACTTC
CASSPGTGVRETQYF
>TRBV11-2|TRBJ1-1|TRBD1|few
TGTGCCAGCAGCTTCTCGGGACAGCAGAACACTGAAGCTTTCTTT
CASSFSGQQNTEAFF
>TRBV4-3|TRBJ1-1|TRBD1|.
TGCGCCAGCAGCCAAGGAATGGGTCAGGGGGCGGCTGAAGCTTTCTTT
CASSQGMGQGAAEAFF
>TRBV6-5|TRBJ1-2|.|once
TGTGCCAGCAGTTACCAAGAGAGTTCGGTGAACTATGGCTACACCTTC
CASSYQESSVNYGYTF
>TRBV27|TRBJ1-6|.|few
TGTGCCAGCAGTTTATTTTCACAGGGCGAGTTACCCCTCCACTTT
CASSLFSQGELPLHF
>TRBV15|TRBJ1-5|.|.
TGTGCCACCAGCGTCAGGTTGGGCAATCAGCCCCAGCATTTT
CATSVRLGNQPQHF
>TRBV9|TRBJ1-6|TRBD1|.
TGTGCCAGCAGCGTAGACGCTGTACAGGGGGCCGGATCACCCCTCCACTTT
CASSVDAVQGAGSPLHF
>TRBV5-1|TRBJ1-1|TRBD1|.
TGCGCCAGCAGCTTAGGACAGGGCTTGAACACTGAAGCTTTCTTT
CASSLGQGLNTEAFF
>TRBV6-4|TRBJ1-5|TRBD1|.
TGTGCCAGCAGTGCTAAGACCGACAGGGGTATGGGTAAAGGAAATCAGCCCCAGCATTTT
CASSAKTDRGMGKGNQPQHF
>TRBV2|TRBJ2-7|TRBD2|.
TGTGCCGGCGGGGGGCCTGGTTCCTACGAGCAGTACTTC
CAGGGPGSYEQYF
>TRBV28|TRBJ1-2|.|.
TGTGCCAGCAGTTTGTCACCGGGACTCAAAGATGCCCATGGCTACACCTTC
CASSLSPGLKDAHGYTF
>TRBV28|TRBJ1-2|.|.
TGTGCCAGCAGCTCGACGGGACAATACCCCTATGGCTACACCTTC
CASSSTGQYPYGYTF
>TRBV6-1|TRBJ1-2|.|.
TGTGCCAGCAGTGAAAAGAAGGGGGTTAACTATGGCTACACCTTC
CASSEKKGVNYGYTF